The next 10 T cell receptor beta chains were all read from a single sample in a study of blood T cell repertoires in COVID-19. Profiling relied on immunoSEQ multiplex PCR, and the TCRdb table lists in-frame clones only, not all of them. Among about 160,000 clones listed, 80% to 95% were seen once. The sample was peripheral blood. The receptors shown here come from a man younger than 45 with COVID-19, enrolled during active disease.

The rearrangement joins TRBV2 to TRBJ2-1; 11 bases match TRBD2. Trimming removed 9 bases from V and 2 bases from J; junction bases left unmatched: 3. The CDR3 runs to 14 residues. CDR1 and CDR2 (germline): SNHLY, FYNNEI. CDR3 coding DNA: TGTGCCAGTAGCGGGGGGGGACCCTACAATGAGCAGTTCTTC. Amino acid sequence: CASSGGGPYNEQFF. Together with reference TRBV2 and TRBJ2-1, the CDR3 gives the full variable domain: EPEVTQTPSHQVTQMGQEVILRCVPISNHLYFYWYRQILGQKVEFLVSFYNNEISEKSEIFDDQFSVERPDGSNFTLKIRSTKLEDSAMYFCASSGGGPYNEQFFGPGTRLTVL.

The rearrangement uses TRBV5-6 and TRBJ2-2, with 12 bases aligning to TRBD2. CDR1 SGHDT and CDR2 YYEEEE come from the germline V gene. Trimming at V came to 1 base and at J to 5 bases, leaving 3 bases not matched to a gene. The CDR3 is made up of 16 amino acids. CDR3 protein: CASSLRLAGGTGELFF. The CDR3 DNA reads TGTGCCAGCAGCTTGAGGCTAGCGGGAGGGACCGGGGAGCTGTTTTTT.

The chain uses TRBV7-7 and TRBJ2-5, with 8 nucleotides matching TRBD2. CDR1 and CDR2 (germline): SSHAT, FNYEAQ (reference sequence). This CDR3 is 16 amino acids long. Trimming removed 1 base from V and 5 bases from J; junction bases left unmatched: 9. CDR3 residues: CASSLVPAGEGETQYF. The CDR3 nucleotides are TGTGCCAGCAGCTTAGTGCCAGCGGGAGAAGGGGAGACCCAGTACTTC.

This sequence joins TRBV7-9 and TRBJ2-2; possibly TRBD2 for D (5 bases). Germline CDR1 SEHNR, CDR2 FQNEAQ (reference sequence). V lost 2 bases to trimming and J lost 7 bases, with 14 bases between them. The CDR3 consists of 15 residues. CDR3 residues: CASSLFLAASGELFF. CDR3 DNA: TGTGCCAGCAGCTTATTCCTAGCAGCTAGCGGGGAGCTGTTTTTT. Variable domain in full (rest from reference TRBV7-9 and TRBJ2-2): DTGVSQNPRHKITKRGQNVTFRCDPISEHNRLYWYRQTLGQGPEFLTYFQNEAQLEKSRLLSDRFSAERPKGSFSTLEIQRTEQGDSAMYLCASSLFLAASGELFFGEGSRLTVL.

V gene TRBV7-8 combines with J gene TRBJ1-1, with D possibly matching TRBD1 (5 bases). The CDR3 extends over 17 amino acids. CDR1 is SGHVS, CDR2 FQNEAQ, per germline. The germline V and J ends were trimmed by 5 bases and 1 base, with 20 bases remaining between them. CDR3 amino acids: CASSELIGGAPNTEAFF. In DNA form, the CDR3 reads TGTGCCAGCAGCGAATTAATCGGAGGGGCCCCGAACACTGAAGCTTTCTTT.

The gene calls are TRBV7-2 and TRBJ2-1, with D possibly matching TRBD1 (5 bases). Germline CDR1 reads SGHTA; CDR2 reads FQGNSA. The CDR3 totals 15 residues. Trimming took 2 bases from V and 0 from J, leaving 8 bases between them. This CDR3 reads CASSLNTGSYNEQFF. In DNA form, the CDR3 reads TGTGCCAGCAGCTTAAATACAGGCTCCTACAATGAGCAGTTCTTC.

The V call is TRBV4-3, the J call TRBJ1-1; TRBD1 agrees at 9 bases. Germline CDR1 reads LGHNA; CDR2 reads YSLEER. The CDR3 contains 18 residues. The V segment lost 3 bases and the J segment 4 bases; nucleotides outside the gene matches: 15. Written as DNA, the CDR3 is TGCGCCAGCAGCCAGGCCCACAGGACAGGGGAGGGTGGCACTGAAGCTTTCTTT. Translating it yields CASSQAHRTGEGGTEAFF.

The table lists this clone with a count of one. This chain connects TRBV6-5 to TRBJ1-4, with D unclear. Germline V lookup: CDR1 MNHEY, CDR2 SVGAGI. The V end lost 6 bases, the J end lost 4 bases, and 15 bases lay between the germline ends. The CDR3 contains 15 residues. The CDR3 reads CASSRDGGGNEKLFF. For the CDR3, the DNA is TGTGCCAGCAGCCGCGACGGCGGTGGTAATGAAAAACTGTTTTTT.

The CDR3 DNA reads TGTGCCAGCAGTAACGACGGGACAGACTATGGCTACACCTTC. Its translation is CASSNDGTDYGYTF. The V gene is TRBV6-2 or TRBV6-3, the J gene TRBJ1-2, with TRBD1 matching over 7 bases. There are 14 residues in the CDR3. In germline, CDR1 is MNHEY, CDR2 SVGEGT. The junction had 6 bases not matched to a gene; V was cut back by 5 bases and J by 3 bases.

The J gene is TRBJ1-5, the V gene TRBV7-2; a weak D match, TRBD1 (6 bases). Germline CDR1 and CDR2: SGHTA and FQGNSA. The CDR3 is 15 residues long. Trimming took off 4 bases at V and 6 bases at J, with 16 bases between the two ends. CDR3 bases: TGTGCCAGCAGCTCACAGGGATCGGTCGGTCAGCCCCAGCATTTT. Encoded protein: CASSSQGSVGQPQHF.